This T cell receptor (beta chain) appears in the sequencing data of a study of regulatory T cells in long-lasting Graves disease. The CDR3 is made up of 13 amino acids. V was cut by 3 bases and J by 4 bases, with 9 bases left in between. CDR1 MNHEY and CDR2 SMNVEV come from the germline V gene (reference sequence). Time point here: newly diagnosed GD, antithyroid drugs for less than 3 months. With RNA extracted from PBMCs as input, the TCR library was made. Libraries of TCR beta came from iRepertoire HTBI primers plus Arm-PCR of CDR3 regions. TCRdb called the multiplex PCR reads again in MiXCR, with one record for every CDR3 protein. The sample carries hundreds of thousands of distinct CDR3 sequences, about 15% recorded once. This clonotype was seen at least ten times. These data also featured in a second study, about T cells in Graves' hyperthyroidism and ophthalmopathy.

The chain has TRBV27 and TRBJ1-2; D ambiguous. This receptor was taken from a woman in her thirties with Graves disease. Sequencing was performed on peripheral blood mononuclear cells (PBMCs), taken at new diagnosis, from a patient treated with antithyroid drugs. CDR3 coding DNA: TGTGCCAGCAGTTTTCGGGGTGCCTATGGCTACACCTTC. As protein: CASSFRGAYGYTF.